This T cell receptor gamma chain was identified during a study of gamma-delta chains in newborns, infants, children (dated by TCRdb to about 2019). Regarding the complete study: According to the study title, microbial exposure causes polyclonal expansion of innate gammadelta T cells right after birth. The study examined the way microbial exposure affected innate gammadelta T cell populations in human newborns right after birth.

Instrument on record: Illumina MiSeq. Clonotypes were called again by TCRdb from the public reads via CATT, and duplicate nucleotide sequences were then merged into one entry. This sample's table lists roughly 70 gamma-chain clones. Comments on this clone: Its antigen is currently not known. The DNA is left out, because the CDR3 cannot be placed on it with certainty; the CDR3 is given as TCRdb lists it.

This clonotype was obtained from a child who received the measles vaccine. This table probably holds off-target reads from a library built for another chain. The sequencing sample was made of blood.

The CDR3 corresponds to CACDTPGGSSSWDTRQMFFGTGIKLF. For the V gene the call is TRGV9; the J gene has no call. The CDR3, cysteine through phenylalanine, is 26 amino acids long. The germline V gene (reference sequence) sets CDR1 to GITISATS and CDR2 to ISYDGTV.